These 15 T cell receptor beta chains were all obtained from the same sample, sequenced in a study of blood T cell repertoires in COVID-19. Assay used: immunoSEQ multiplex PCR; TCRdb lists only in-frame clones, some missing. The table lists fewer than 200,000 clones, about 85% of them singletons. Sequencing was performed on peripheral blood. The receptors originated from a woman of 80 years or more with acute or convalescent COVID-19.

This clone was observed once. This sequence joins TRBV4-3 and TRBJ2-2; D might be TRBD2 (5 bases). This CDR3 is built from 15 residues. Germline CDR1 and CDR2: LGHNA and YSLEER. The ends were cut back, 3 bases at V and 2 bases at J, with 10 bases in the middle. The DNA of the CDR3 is TGCGCCAGCAGCCACCCCGGAGGAAACACCGGGGAGCTGTTTTTT. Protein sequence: CASSHPGGNTGELFF.

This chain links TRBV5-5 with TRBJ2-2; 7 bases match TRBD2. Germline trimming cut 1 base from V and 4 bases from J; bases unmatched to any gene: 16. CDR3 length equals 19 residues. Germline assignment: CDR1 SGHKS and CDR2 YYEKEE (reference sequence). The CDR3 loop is CASSLFGTRAGASTGELFF. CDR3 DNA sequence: TGTGCCAGCAGCTTGTTCGGAACCCGGGCGGGAGCCTCCACCGGGGAGCTGTTTTTT.

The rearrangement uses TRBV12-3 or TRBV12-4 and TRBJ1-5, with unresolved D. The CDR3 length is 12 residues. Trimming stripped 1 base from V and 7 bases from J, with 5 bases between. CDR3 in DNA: TGTGCCAGCAGTTTAGGGCAGCAGCCCCAGCATTTT. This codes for CASSLGQQPQHF.

The CDR3 here is CASSLEGEGFLYNEQFF. CDR3 DNA: TGCGCCAGCAGCTTGGAGGGGGAGGGATTTCTCTACAATGAGCAGTTCTTC. V gene TRBV5-1 combines with J gene TRBJ2-1; D might be TRBD2 (7 bases). The germline V gene has CDR1 SGHRS and CDR2 YFSETQ. The CDR3 consists of 17 residues. V lost 0 bases and J lost 3, with 16 bases in between. The whole variable domain, filled in from reference TRBV5-1 and TRBJ2-1, reads KAGVTQTPRYLIKTRGQQVTLSCSPISGHRSVSWYQQTPGQGLQFLFEYFSETQRNKGNFPGRFSGRQFSNSRSEMNVSTLELGDSALYLCASSLEGEGFLYNEQFFGPGTRLTVL.

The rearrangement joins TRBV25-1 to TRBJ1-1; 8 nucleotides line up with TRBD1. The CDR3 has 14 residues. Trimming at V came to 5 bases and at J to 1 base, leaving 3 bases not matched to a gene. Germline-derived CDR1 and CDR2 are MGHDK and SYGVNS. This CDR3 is CASSFGQGNTEAFF. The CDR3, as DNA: TGTGCCAGCAGTTTTGGACAGGGGAACACTGAAGCTTTCTTT. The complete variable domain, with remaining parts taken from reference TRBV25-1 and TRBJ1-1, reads EADIYQTPRYLVIGTGKKITLECSQTMGHDKMYWYQQDPGMELHLIHYSYGVNSTEKGDLSSESTVSRIRTEHFPLTLESARPSHTSQYLCASSFGQGNTEAFFGQGTRLTVV.

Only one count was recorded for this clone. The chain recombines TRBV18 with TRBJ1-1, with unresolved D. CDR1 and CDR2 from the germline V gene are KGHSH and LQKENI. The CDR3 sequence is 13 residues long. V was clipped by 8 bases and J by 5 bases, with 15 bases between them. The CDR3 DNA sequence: TGTGCCAGCCGGGTGTTGGTTGGGACTGAAGCTTTCTTT. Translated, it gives CASRVLVGTEAFF.

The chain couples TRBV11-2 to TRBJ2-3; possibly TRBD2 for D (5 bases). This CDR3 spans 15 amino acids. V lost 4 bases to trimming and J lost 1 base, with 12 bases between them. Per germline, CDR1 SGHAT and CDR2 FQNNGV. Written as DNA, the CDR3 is TGTGCCAGCAGCTCCTTCTCGCGGGGCACAGATACGCAGTATTTT. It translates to CASSSFSRGTDTQYF.

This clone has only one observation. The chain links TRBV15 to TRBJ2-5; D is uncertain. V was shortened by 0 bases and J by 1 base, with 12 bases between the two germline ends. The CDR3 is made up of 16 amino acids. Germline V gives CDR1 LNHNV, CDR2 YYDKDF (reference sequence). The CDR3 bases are TGTGCCACCAGCAGAGAGATATCAGGTCTCCAAGAGACCCAGTACTTC. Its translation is CATSREISGLQETQYF.

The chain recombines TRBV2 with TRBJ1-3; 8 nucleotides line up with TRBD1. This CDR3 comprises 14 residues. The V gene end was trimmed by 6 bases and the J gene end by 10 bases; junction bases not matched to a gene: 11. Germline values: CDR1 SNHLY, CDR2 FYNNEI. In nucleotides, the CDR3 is TGTGCCAGCAGCGACAGGGGAGGAATGGGGACCATATATTTT. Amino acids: CASSDRGGMGTIYF.

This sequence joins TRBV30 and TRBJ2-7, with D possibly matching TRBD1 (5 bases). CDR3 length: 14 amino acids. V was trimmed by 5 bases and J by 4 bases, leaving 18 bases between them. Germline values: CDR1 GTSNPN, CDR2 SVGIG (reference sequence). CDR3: CAWPYRGREYEQYF. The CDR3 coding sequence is TGTGCCTGGCCCTATAGAGGCAGGGAATACGAGCAGTACTTC.

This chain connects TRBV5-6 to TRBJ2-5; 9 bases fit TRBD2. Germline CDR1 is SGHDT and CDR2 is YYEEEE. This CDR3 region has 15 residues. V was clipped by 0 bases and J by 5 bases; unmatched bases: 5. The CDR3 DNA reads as TGTGCCAGCAGCTTGGCGGCTAGCGGGATGGAGACCCAGTACTTC. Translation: CASSLAASGMETQYF.

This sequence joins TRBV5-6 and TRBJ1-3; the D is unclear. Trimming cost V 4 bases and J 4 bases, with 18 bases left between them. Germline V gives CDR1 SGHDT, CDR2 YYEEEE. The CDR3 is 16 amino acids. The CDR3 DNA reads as TGTGCCAGCAGCCTTACAGTGGGCCCAACGGGAAACACCATATATTTT. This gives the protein CASSLTVGPTGNTIYF.

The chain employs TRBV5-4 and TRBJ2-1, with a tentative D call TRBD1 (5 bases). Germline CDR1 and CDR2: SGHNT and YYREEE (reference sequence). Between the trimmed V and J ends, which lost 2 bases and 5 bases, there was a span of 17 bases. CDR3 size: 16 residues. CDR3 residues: CASSLWGSGPNNEQFF. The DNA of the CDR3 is TGTGCCAGCAGCTTATGGGGCTCAGGGCCCAACAATGAGCAGTTCTTC.

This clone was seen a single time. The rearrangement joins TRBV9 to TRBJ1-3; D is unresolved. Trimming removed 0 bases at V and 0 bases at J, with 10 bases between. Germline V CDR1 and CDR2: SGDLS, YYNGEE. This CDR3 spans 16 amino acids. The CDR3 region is CASSVDSPFSGNTIYF. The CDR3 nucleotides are TGTGCCAGCAGCGTAGACAGCCCGTTCTCTGGAAACACCATATATTTT.

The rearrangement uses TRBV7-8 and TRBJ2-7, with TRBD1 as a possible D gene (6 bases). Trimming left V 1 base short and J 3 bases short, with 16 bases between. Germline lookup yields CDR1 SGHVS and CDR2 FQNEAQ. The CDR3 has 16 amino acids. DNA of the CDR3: TGTGCCAGCAGCTTAGGGCGTGGGGCAGGGGTCTACGAGCAGTACTTC. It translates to CASSLGRGAGVYEQYF.